Detailed here is one T cell receptor (beta chain). Antigen: not known. Sequencing of cultured CD4+ T cell DNA used the Oncomine TCR Beta short-read assay. Using its own MiXCR run on the PCR reads, TCRdb lists one record per CDR3 protein. The table shows more than 25,000 distinct CDR3 sequences, with roughly 34% occurring only once. The data were obtained in a study of vaccination and CD4 T cells after COVID-19. Study-wide context: A few convalescent patients were sampled post-vaccination (at day 14 and at days 161 to 241). Stimulation of cells relied on overlapping spike peptides derived from SARS-CoV-2, HCoV-NL63, HCoV-OC43 and HCoV-229E.

Specified time point: late sampling 161 to 241 days after vaccination in three convalescent patients. Treatment here: roughly ten-day PBMC culture with coronavirus spike peptide pools or control peptides (ViraFEST assay). Via ViraFEST, peptide pools expanded antigen-specific T cells before TCR sequencing. The V end lost 0 bases, the J end lost 8 bases, and 11 bases lay between the germline ends. Germline V gene sequence: CDR1 DFQATT, CDR2 SNEGSKA (reference sequence). The CDR3 sequence is 13 residues long. This chain joins TRBV20-1 and TRBJ2-1; D is unresolved. The sample in question was CD4+ T cells from blood, cultured in vitro, obtained about 7 months after SARS-CoV-2 vaccination. The clonotype comes from a human donor who had recovered from COVID-19. The CDR3: CSAREGSSDEQFF. The DNA of the CDR3 is TGCAGTGCTAGAGAGGGTAGCTCGGATGAGCAGTTCTTC.